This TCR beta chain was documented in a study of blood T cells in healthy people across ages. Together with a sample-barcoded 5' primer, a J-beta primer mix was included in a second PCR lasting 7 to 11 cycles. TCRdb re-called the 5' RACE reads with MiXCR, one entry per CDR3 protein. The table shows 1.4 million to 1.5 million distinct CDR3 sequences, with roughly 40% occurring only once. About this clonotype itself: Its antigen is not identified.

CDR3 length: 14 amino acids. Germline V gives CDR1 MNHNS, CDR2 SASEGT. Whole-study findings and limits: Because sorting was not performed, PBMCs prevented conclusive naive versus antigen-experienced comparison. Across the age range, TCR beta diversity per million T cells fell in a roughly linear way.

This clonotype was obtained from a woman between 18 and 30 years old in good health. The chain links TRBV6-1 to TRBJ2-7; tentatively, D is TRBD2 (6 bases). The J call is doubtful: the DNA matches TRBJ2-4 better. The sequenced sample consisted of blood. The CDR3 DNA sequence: TGTGCCAGCAGTGGCGGGGTGACCAAAAACATTCAGTACTTC. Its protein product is CASSGGVTKNIQYF.